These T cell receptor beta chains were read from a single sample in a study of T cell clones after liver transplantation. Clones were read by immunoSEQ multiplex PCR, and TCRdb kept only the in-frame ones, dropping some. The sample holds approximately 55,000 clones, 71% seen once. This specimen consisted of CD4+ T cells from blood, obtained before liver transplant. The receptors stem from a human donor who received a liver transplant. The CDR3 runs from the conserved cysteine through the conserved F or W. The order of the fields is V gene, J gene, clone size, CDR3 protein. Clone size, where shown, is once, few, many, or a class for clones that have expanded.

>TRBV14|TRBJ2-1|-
CASSQETNRGMDNEQFF
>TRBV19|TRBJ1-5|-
CASSTGTGGIMPQHF
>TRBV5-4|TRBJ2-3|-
CASSFWTVTDTQYF
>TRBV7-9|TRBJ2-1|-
CASSLGGGVNEQFF
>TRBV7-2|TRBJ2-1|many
CAGGTGVTGEQFF
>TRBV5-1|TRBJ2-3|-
CASSLEGVGTDTQYF
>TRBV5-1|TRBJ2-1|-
CASSSPFDRENDNEQFF
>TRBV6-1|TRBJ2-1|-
CASSGQVRDEQFF
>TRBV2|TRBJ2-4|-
CASSDRNSGNIQYF
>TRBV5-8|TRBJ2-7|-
CASSGTGGSYEQYF
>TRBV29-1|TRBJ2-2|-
CGAGNTGELFF